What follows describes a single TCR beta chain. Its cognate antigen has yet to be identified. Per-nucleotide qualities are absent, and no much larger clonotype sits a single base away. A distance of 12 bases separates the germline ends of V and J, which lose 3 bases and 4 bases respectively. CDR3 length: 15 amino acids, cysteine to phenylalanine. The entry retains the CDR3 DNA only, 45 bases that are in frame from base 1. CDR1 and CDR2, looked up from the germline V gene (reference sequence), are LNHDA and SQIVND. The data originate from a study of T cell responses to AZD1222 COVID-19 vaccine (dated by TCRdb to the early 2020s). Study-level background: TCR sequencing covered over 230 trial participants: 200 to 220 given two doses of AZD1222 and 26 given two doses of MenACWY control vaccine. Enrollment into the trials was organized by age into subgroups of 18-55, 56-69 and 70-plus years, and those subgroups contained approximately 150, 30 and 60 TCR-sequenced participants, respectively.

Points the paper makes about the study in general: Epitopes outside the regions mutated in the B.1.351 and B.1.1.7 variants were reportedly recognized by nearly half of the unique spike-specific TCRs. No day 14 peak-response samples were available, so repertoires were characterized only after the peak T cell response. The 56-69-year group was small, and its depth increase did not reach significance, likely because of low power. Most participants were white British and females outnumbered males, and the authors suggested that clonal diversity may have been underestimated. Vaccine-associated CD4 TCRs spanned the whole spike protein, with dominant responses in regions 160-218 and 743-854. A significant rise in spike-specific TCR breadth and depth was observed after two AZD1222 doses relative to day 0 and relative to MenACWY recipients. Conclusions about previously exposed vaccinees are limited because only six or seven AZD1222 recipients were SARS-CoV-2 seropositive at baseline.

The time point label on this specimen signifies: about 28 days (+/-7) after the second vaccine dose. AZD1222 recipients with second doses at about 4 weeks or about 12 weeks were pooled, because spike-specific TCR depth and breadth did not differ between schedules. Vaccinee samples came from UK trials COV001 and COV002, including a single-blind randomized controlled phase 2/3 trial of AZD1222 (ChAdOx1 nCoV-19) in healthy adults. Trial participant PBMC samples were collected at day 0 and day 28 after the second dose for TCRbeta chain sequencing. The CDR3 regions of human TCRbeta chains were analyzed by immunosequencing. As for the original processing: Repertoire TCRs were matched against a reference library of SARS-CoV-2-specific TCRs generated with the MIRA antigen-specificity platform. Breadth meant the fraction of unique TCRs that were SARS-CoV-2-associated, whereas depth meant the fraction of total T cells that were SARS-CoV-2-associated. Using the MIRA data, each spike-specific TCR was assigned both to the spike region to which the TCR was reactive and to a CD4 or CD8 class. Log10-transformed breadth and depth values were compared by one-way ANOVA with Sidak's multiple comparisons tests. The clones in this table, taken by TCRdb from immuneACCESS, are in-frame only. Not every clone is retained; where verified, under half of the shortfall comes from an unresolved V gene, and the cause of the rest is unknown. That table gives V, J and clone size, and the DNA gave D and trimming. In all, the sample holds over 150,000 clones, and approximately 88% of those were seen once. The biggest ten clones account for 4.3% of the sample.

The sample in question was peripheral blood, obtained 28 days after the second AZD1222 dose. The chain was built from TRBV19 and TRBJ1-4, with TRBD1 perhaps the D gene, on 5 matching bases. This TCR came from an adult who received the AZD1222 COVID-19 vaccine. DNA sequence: TGTGCCAGTAGTATCGCCCGACAGTATAATGAAAAACTGTTTTTT. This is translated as CASSIARQYNEKLFF. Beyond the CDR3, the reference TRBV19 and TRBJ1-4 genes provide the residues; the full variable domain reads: DGGITQSPKYLFRKEGQNVTLSCEQNLNHDAMYWYRQDPGQGLRLIYYSQIVNDFQKGDIAEGYSVSREKKESFPLTVTSAQKNPTAFYLCASSIARQYNEKLFFGSGTQLSVL.